This T cell receptor (beta chain) was obtained from a study of cytomegalovirus exposure and HLA in healthy donors. Study-wide findings and caveats: The study recorded over 150 TCR beta chains that were cytomegalovirus-associated.

The V segment lost 2 bases and the J segment 7 bases; nucleotides outside the gene matches: 4. The CDR3 length is 14 residues. Germline CDR1 is LGHNA and CDR2 is YSLEER. The study ran its PCR with 60 Vbeta and 13 Jbeta primers. The assay was immunoSEQ multiplex PCR, and TCRdb's table has in-frame clones only and misses some. The sample consists of about 160,000 clones, roughly two thirds of them appearing once. Note on this clone: The target antigen is unknown.

The J gene is TRBJ1-5, the V gene TRBV4-3; 8 bases are a match to TRBD1. The sequencing sample was made of PBMCs. This TCR derives from a woman in her 30s in good health and CMV-seronegative. CDR3 region: CASSQLQGEQPQHF. DNA for the CDR3: TGCGCCAGCAGCCAATTACAGGGGGAACAGCCCCAGCATTTT.